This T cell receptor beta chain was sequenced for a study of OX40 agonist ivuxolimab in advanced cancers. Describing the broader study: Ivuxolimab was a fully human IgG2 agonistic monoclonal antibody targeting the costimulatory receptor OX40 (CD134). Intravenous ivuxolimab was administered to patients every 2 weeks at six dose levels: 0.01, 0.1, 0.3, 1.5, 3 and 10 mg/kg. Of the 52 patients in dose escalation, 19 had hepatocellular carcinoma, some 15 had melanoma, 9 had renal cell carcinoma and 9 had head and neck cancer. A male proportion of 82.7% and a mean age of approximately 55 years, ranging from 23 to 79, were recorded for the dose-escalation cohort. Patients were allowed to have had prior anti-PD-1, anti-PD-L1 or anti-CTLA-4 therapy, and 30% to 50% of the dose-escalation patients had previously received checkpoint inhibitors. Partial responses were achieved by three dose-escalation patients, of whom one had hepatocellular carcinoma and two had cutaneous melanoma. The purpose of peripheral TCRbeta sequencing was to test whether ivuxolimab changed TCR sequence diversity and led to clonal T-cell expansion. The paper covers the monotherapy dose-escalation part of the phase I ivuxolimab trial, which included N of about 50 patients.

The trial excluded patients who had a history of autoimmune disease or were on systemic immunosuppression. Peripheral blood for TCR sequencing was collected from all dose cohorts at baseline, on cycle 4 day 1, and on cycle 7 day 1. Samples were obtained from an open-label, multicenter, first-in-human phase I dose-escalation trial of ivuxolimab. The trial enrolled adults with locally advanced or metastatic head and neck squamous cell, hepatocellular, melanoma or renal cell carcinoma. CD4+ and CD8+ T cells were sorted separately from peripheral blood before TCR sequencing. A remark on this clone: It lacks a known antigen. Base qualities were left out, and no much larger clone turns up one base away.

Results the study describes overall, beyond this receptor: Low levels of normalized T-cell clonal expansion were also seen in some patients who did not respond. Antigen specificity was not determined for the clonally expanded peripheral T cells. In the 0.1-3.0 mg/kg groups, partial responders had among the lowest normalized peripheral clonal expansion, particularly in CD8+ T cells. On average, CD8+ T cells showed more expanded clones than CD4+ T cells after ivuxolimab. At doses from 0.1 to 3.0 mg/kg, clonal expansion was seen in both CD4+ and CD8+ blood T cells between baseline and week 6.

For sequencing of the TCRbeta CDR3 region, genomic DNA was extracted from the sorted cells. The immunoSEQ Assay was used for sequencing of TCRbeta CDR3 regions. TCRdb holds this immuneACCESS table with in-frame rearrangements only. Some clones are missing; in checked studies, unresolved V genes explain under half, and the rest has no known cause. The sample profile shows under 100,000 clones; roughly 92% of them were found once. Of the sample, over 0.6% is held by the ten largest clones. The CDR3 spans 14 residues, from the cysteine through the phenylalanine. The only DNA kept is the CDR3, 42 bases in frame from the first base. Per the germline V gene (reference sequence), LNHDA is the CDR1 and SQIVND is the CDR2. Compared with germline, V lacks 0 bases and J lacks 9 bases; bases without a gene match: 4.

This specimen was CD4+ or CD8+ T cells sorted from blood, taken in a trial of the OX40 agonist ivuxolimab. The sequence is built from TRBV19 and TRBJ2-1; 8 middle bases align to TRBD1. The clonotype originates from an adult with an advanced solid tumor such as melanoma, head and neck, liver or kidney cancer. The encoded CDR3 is CASSIDPGGFEQFF. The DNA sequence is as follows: TGTGCCAGTAGTATAGATCCAGGGGGCTTTGAGCAGTTCTTC.